Reported below is one T cell receptor beta chain. Its antigen is undetermined. The data originate from a study of brain T cells in children with intractable seizures. Findings and limits, study-wide: Pre-surgery blood may have been undersampled, hiding some clones.

Looked up from germline, CDR1 is SGDLS and CDR2 is YYNGEE. The CDR3 has 14 amino acids. The junction had 6 bases not matched to a gene; V was cut back by 3 bases and J by 8 bases. Profiled with immunoSEQ multiplex PCR; TCRdb holds only in-frame clones, not every one. The table lists 88,000 or so clones, around 91% of them singletons. Surgery cases with the highest brain T cell transcript signatures were chosen for sequencing. Before surgery, patients took at least one anti-epileptic drug. The J gene is TRBJ2-4, the V gene TRBV9; 9 bases map to TRBD1. Sequenced material: peripheral blood, taken at surgery. This TCR derives from a girl aged 2 to 9 with Rasmussen encephalitis and intractable seizures. CDR3 sequence: CASSGQGGLDIQYF. CDR3 DNA: TGTGCCAGCAGCGGACAGGGGGGCTTGGACATTCAGTACTTC. Looking up the rest from reference TRBV9 and TRBJ2-4 gives the full variable domain: DSGVTQTPKHLITATGQRVTLRCSPRSGDLSVYWYQQSLDQGLQFLIQYYNGEERAKGNILERFSAQQFPDLHSELNLSSLELGDSALYFCASSGQGGLDIQYFGAGTRLSVL.